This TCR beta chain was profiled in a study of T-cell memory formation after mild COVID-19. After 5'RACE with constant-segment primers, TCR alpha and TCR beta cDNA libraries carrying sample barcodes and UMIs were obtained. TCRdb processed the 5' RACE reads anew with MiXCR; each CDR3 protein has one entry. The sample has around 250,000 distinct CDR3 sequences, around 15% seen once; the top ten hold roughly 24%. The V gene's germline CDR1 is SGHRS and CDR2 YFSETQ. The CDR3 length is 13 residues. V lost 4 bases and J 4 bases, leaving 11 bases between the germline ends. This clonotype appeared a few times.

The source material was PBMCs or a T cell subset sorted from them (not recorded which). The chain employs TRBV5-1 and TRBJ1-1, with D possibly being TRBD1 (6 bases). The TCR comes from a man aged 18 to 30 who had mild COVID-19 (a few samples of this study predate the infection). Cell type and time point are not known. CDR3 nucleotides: TGCGCCAGCAGCCAACAGGGTACCACTGAAGCTTTCTTT. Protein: CASSQQGTTEAFF.